A selection of T cell receptor beta chains follows, all from one sample in a study of PD-1 blockade in mismatch repair-deficient tumors. Assay: immunoSEQ multiplex PCR; the TCRdb copy retains only in-frame clones and omits some. Of tens of thousands of clones listed, over 70% are singletons. The sample here was peripheral blood, taken 12 weeks after starting pembrolizumab. These TCRs come from an adult with mismatch repair-deficient cancer. The CDR3 runs from the conserved cysteine through the conserved F or W. The D gene is left open where the match is weak. Only part of the rows carry a size: once, few, many, or a class if the clone is expanded.

size,V,J,D,CDR3,DNA
.,TRBV6-5,TRBJ1-5,TRBD1,CASSLQGNQPQHF,TGTGCCAGCAGTCTACAGGGGAATCAGCCCCAGCATTTT
.,TRBV6-5,TRBJ2-7,.,CASSSNPLYEQYF,TGTGCCAGCAGTTCGAACCCCCTCTACGAGCAGTACTTC
.,TRBV6-1,TRBJ2-1,TRBD1,CASSPIRDRGNEQFF,TGTGCCAGCAGCCCTATTCGGGACAGGGGCAATGAGCAGTTCTTC
.,TRBV27,TRBJ2-1,TRBD2,CASSRGTSHEQFF,TGTGCCAGCAGTCGAGGGACTAGCCATGAGCAGTTCTTC
few,TRBV28,TRBJ2-3,TRBD2,CATTLREEGADTQYF,TGTGCCACCACGCTTCGGGAGGAGGGCGCAGATACGCAGTATTTT
.,TRBV9,TRBJ2-3,.,CASSVGLGTSTDTQYF,TGTGCCAGCAGCGTCGGACTGGGGACTAGCACAGATACGCAGTATTTT
.,TRBV19,TRBJ2-2,TRBD2,CASSTLAGEELFF,TGTGCCAGTAGCACCTTAGCGGGAGAGGAGCTGTTTTTT
.,TRBV4-1,TRBJ2-7,.,CASSQTSNSYEQYF,TGCGCCAGCAGCCAAACTAGCAACTCCTACGAGCAGTACTTC
.,TRBV9,TRBJ2-2,.,CASSVSPGTRNTGELFF,TGTGCCAGCAGCGTATCACCCGGGACAAGGAACACCGGGGAGCTGTTTTTT
.,TRBV5-1,TRBJ1-1,.,CASSIQGVGSPEAFF,TGCGCCAGCAGCATACAGGGAGTCGGGTCTCCTGAAGCTTTCTTT
.,TRBV9,TRBJ2-1,.,CASSPKGDEQFF,TGTGCCAGCAGCCCAAAGGGGGATGAGCAGTTCTTC
.,TRBV7-9,TRBJ2-7,TRBD2,CASSDWTSGTYEQYF,TGTGCCAGCAGCGACTGGACTAGCGGGACCTACGAGCAGTACTTC
.,TRBV5-6,TRBJ2-7,TRBD2,CASSPIGLAGDPYEQYF,TGTGCCAGCAGCCCTATAGGACTAGCGGGAGATCCCTACGAGCAGTACTTC
few,TRBV7-2,TRBJ2-1,.,CASSLSRNEQFF,TGTGCCAGCAGCTTATCCCGCAATGAGCAGTTCTTC
.,TRBV7-3,TRBJ2-2,.,CASSLTGGQNTGELFF,TGTGCCAGCAGCTTAACCGGGGGACAGAACACCGGGGAGCTGTTTTTT
.,TRBV19,TRBJ2-2,.,CASSMGGNTGELFF,TGTGCCAGTAGTATGGGTGGGAACACCGGGGAGCTGTTTTTT
few,TRBV19,TRBJ1-5,TRBD1,CASSVQTGRYVGNQPQHF,TGTGCCAGTAGTGTACAGACAGGGAGGTATGTGGGCAATCAGCCCCAGCATTTT
.,TRBV4-2,TRBJ1-1,TRBD1,CASSQDGTGGETEAFF,TGTGCCAGCAGCCAAGACGGGACAGGGGGAGAGACTGAAGCTTTCTTT
.,TRBV6-6,TRBJ1-5,.,CASSQGLSNQPQHF,TGTGCCAGCAGCCAGGGGCTGAGCAATCAGCCCCAGCATTTT
.,TRBV4-2,TRBJ2-7,TRBD2,CASSQGVAGAYEQYF,TGTGCCAGCAGCCAAGGGGTAGCGGGAGCCTACGAGCAGTACTTC
once,TRBV11-3,TRBJ1-1,.,CASSLSHGGNTEAFF,TGTGCCAGCAGCTTAAGTCACGGGGGGAACACTGAAGCTTTCTTT
.,TRBV7-6,TRBJ2-5,.,CASSLLIAETQYF,TGTGCCAGCAGCTTACTGATAGCGGAGACCCAGTACTTC
once,TRBV15,TRBJ2-7,.,CATSREASNLYEQYF,TGTGCCACCAGCAGAGAAGCATCGAACCTCTACGAGCAGTACTTC